This TCR beta chain was identified in a study of cytomegalovirus exposure and HLA in healthy donors. Remarks on this clone: What it recognizes is unknown.

In the PCR, 60 Vbeta and 13 Jbeta primers were used. Clones were read by immunoSEQ multiplex PCR, and TCRdb kept only the in-frame ones, dropping some. This sample carries under 250,000 clones, around 76% of them seen once, and the ten largest clones take 6%. The V gene end was trimmed by 5 bases and the J gene end by 9 bases; junction bases not matched to a gene: 11. The CDR3 length is 16 residues. Germline loops: CDR1 SGHAT, CDR2 FQNNGV. Whole-study results and caveats: Overall, approximately 150 TCR beta chains were annotated as cytomegalovirus-associated. DRB1 showed the most TCR associations and HLA-C the fewest in a later analysis, as rates varied by HLA locus. About 87% or about 30% of the time was how often most TCR beta V segments were productive, according to an earlier analysis.

The sample comprised PBMCs. V is TRBV11-2 and J is TRBJ2-1; the match to TRBD2 covers 12 bases. This TCR came from a man aged 40-55 years in good health and CMV-seropositive. For the CDR3, the DNA is TGTGCCAGCAGCCCAATGACTAGCGGGAGAAGAGGTGAGCAGTTCTTC. Translation: CASSPMTSGRRGEQFF.